These 15 T cell receptor beta chains were all obtained from the same sample, sequenced in a study of shared clonotypes between healthy human individuals. Here immunoSEQ multiplex PCR was the method, and the copy in TCRdb shows in-frame clones only, minus some. The sample has over a million clones; under 80% are singletons. The specimen sequenced was memory CD4+ T cells sorted from blood. Subset defined: CD45RA-negative fraction. Source of these receptors: a man between 18 and 35 years old in good health.

The rearrangement uses TRBV29-1 and TRBJ2-3; TRBD1 matches at 7 bases. J gave up 2 bases and V 0 bases, and 8 bases lay outside the gene matches. Germline V gene sequence: CDR1 SQVTM, CDR2 ANQGSEA. There are 16 residues in the CDR3. For the CDR3, the DNA is TGCAGCGTTGAAGAGGGGCCGGGACAGTTCACAGATACGCAGTATTTT. It codes for CSVEEGPGQFTDTQYF.

This clone has a handful of counts. The chain recombines TRBV5-4 with TRBJ2-5; 13 nucleotides match TRBD2. With 1 base clipped from V and 6 bases from J, the junction kept 3 bases outside the gene matches. This CDR3 comprises 15 residues. The V gene's germline CDR1 is SGHNT and CDR2 YYREEE (reference sequence). The CDR3 protein is CASSLRTSGRQTQYF. CDR3 sequence (DNA): TGTGCCAGCAGCTTGAGGACTAGCGGGAGACAGACCCAGTACTTC.

The CDR3 reads CASKPRQGAYEQYF. In DNA, the CDR3 is TGTGCCAGTAAGCCCCGACAGGGGGCCTACGAGCAGTACTTC. The gene calls are TRBV19 and TRBJ2-7; TRBD1 matches at 9 bases. The trim removed 7 bases at V and 2 bases at J, leaving 6 bases unmatched. The V gene's germline CDR1 is LNHDA and CDR2 SQIVND (reference sequence). This CDR3 comprises 14 residues.

This clone showed up just a few times. The chain has TRBV10-3 and TRBJ1-5; D ambiguous. The CDR3 is 13 residues long. Germline assignment: CDR1 ENHRY and CDR2 SYGVKD. Trimming pared 6 bases from V and 5 bases from J, leaving 11 bases between. CDR3 protein: CAISEGWDQPQHF. As DNA, the CDR3 is TGTGCCATCAGCGAGGGTTGGGATCAGCCCCAGCATTTT.

The chain recombines TRBV6-1 with TRBJ2-3, with 10 bases identical to TRBD2. The CDR3 consists of 14 residues. The V segment lost 10 bases and the J segment 0 bases; nucleotides outside the gene matches: 4. In germline, CDR1 is MNHNS, CDR2 SASEGT. The CDR3 bases are TGTGCCACCTATAGCGGGGGGAGCACAGATACGCAGTATTTT. Translated: CATYSGGSTDTQYF.

CDR3 sequence reads: CASSTRGRNYGYTF. CDR3 coding DNA: TGTGCCAGCAGCACCAGGGGGCGTAACTATGGCTACACCTTC. This chain connects TRBV5-6 to TRBJ1-2, with 8 bases that match TRBD1. Germline lookup yields CDR1 SGHDT and CDR2 YYEEEE. J was trimmed by 1 base and V by 4 bases; bases with no gene match: 3. The CDR3 runs 14 residues.

This clone was detected only a few times. V usage is TRBV5-1 and J usage is TRBJ2-3, with 14 bases fitting TRBD2. Looked up from germline, CDR1 is SGHRS and CDR2 is YFSETQ. There are 15 residues in the CDR3. V lost 6 bases to trimming and J lost 7 bases; unmatched junction nucleotides: 7. The CDR3 sequence is CASTLTSGGAYTQYF. Written as DNA, the CDR3 is TGCGCCAGCACCCTGACTAGCGGGGGGGCATATACGCAGTATTTT.

V gene TRBV4-2 combines with J gene TRBJ1-2; 7 nucleotides line up with TRBD1. V shed 4 bases and J 1 base; nucleotides not matched to a gene: 3. Germline V lookup: CDR1 LGHNA, CDR2 YNFKEQ. This CDR3 has 14 amino acids. The CDR3 protein is CASSRTGVNYGYTF. The CDR3 coding sequence is TGTGCCAGCAGCCGAACAGGGGTTAACTATGGCTACACCTTC.

The table lists this clone with a count of one. DNA for the CDR3: TGTGCCACCTCGTTAGGGAACACTGAAGCTTTCTTT. Translation gives CATSLGNTEAFF. The chain recombines TRBV2 with TRBJ1-1; no clear D. Germline CDR1 is SNHLY and CDR2 is FYNNEI. There are 12 residues in the CDR3. Trimming removed 10 bases at V and 1 base at J, with 10 bases between. Combining the CDR3 with reference TRBV2 and TRBJ1-1 gives the whole variable domain EPEVTQTPSHQVTQMGQEVILRCVPISNHLYFYWYRQILGQKVEFLVSFYNNEISEKSEIFDDQFSVERPDGSNFTLKIRSTKLEDSAMYFCATSLGNTEAFFGQGTRLTVV.

The chain couples TRBV9 to TRBJ2-3, with D possibly matching TRBD1 (5 bases). From germline, CDR1 is SGDLS and CDR2 YYNGEE. The V end was cut by 3 bases, the J end by 3 bases, with 5 bases between. The CDR3 consists of 12 residues. The chain's CDR3 is CASSGQTDTQYF. The CDR3 DNA reads TGTGCCAGCAGCGGACAGACAGATACGCAGTATTTT.

This clone was counted a single time. The CDR3 DNA reads TGTGCCAGCTCACCTTGGGTTTCCGTGAACACTGAAGCTTTCTTT. As protein: CASSPWVSVNTEAFF. This chain joins TRBV18 and TRBJ1-1; the D is unclear. CDR3 length: 15 amino acids. Trimming left V 3 bases short and J 0 bases short, with 11 bases between. From germline, CDR1 is KGHSH and CDR2 LQKENI.

The chain has TRBV27 and TRBJ2-2; 10 positions agree with TRBD1. The CDR3 runs 14 residues. The V gene's germline CDR1 is MNHEY and CDR2 SMNVEV (reference sequence). The trim removed 11 bases at V and 7 bases at J, leaving 10 bases unmatched. CDR3 DNA sequence: TGTGCCTCCACCGGGACAGGGGCTATCGGGGAGCTGTTTTTT. This gives the protein CASTGTGAIGELFF.

This rearrangement joins TRBV27 to TRBJ2-3, with 11 bases that match TRBD2. V lost 3 bases to trimming and J lost 2 bases; unmatched junction nucleotides: 10. CDR3 length: 18 residues. Per the germline V gene, CDR1 is MNHEY and CDR2 is SMNVEV (reference sequence). The CDR3 DNA reads TGTGCCAGCAGTTTGGGCCCTAGCGGGGGGCTCGCCACAGATACGCAGTATTTT. It encodes CASSLGPSGGLATDTQYF.

This chain connects TRBV28 to TRBJ2-7, with 7 bases identical to TRBD1. Trimming cost V 3 bases and J 6 bases; bases outside gene matches: 5. This CDR3 is 13 amino acids long. Per the germline V gene, CDR1 is MDHEN and CDR2 is SYDVKM. CDR3 sequence (DNA): TGTGCCAGCAGTTTGACAGGGTTAGTCGAGCAGTACTTC. Translating gives CASSLTGLVEQYF.

The rearrangement joins TRBV28 to TRBJ1-1; the D is unclear. The CDR3 runs 12 residues. The V end lost 1 base, the J end lost 11 bases, and 11 bases lay between the germline ends. CDR1 and CDR2 from the germline V gene are MDHEN and SYDVKM. CDR3 sequence reads: CASSLFRNVAFF. The CDR3, as DNA: TGTGCCAGCAGTTTATTCCGTAACGTGGCTTTCTTT.